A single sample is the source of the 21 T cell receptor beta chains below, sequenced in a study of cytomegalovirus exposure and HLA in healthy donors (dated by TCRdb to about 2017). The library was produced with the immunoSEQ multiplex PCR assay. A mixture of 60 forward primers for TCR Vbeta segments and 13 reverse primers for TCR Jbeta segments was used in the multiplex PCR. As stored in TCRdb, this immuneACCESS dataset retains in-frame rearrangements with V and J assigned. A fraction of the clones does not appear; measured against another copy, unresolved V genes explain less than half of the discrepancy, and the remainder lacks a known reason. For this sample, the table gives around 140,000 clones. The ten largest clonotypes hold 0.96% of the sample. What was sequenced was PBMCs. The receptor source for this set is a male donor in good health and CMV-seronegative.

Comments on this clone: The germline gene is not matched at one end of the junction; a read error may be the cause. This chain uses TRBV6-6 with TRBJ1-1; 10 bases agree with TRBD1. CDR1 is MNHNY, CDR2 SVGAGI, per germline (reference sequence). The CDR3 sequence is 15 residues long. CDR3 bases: TGTGCCGGCAGTTCCCGACAGGGGGCAGGGGCTGAAGCTTTCTTT. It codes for CAGSSRQGAGAEAFF.

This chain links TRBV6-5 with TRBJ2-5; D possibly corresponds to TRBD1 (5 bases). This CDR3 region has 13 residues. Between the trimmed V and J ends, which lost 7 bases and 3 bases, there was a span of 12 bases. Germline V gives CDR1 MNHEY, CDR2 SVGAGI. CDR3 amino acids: CASTHGAEETQYF. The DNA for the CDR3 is TGTGCCAGCACCCATGGGGCGGAAGAGACCCAGTACTTC.

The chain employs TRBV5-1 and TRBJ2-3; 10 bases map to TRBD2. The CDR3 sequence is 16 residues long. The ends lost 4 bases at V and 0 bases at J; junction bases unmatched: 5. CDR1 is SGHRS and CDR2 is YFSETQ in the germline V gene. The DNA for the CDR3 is TGCGCCAGCAGCATGGGGACTAGCGCCAGCACAGATACGCAGTATTTT. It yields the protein CASSMGTSASTDTQYF.

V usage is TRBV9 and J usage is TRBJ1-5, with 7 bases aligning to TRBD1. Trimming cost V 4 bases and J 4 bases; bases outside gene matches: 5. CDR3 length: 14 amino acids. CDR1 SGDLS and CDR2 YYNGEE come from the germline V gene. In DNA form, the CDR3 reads TGTGCCAGCAGCAAGGGACAGCAGAATCAGCCCCAGCATTTT. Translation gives CASSKGQQNQPQHF. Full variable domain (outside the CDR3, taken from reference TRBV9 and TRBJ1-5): DSGVTQTPKHLITATGQRVTLRCSPRSGDLSVYWYQQSLDQGLQFLIQYYNGEERAKGNILERFSAQQFPDLHSELNLSSLELGDSALYFCASSKGQQNQPQHFGDGTRLSIL.

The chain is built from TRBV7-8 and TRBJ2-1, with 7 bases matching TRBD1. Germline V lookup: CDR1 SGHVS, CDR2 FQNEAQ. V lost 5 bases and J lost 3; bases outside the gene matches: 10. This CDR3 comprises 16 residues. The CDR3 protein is CASSPSPGQIYNEQFF. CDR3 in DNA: TGTGCCAGCAGCCCGTCACCGGGACAGATCTACAATGAGCAGTTCTTC.

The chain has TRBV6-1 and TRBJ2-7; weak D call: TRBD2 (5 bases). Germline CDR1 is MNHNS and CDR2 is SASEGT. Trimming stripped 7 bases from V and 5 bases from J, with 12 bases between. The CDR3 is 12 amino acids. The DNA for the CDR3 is TGTGCCAGCATGGATAGCGAAAACGAGCAGTACTTC. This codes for CASMDSENEQYF.

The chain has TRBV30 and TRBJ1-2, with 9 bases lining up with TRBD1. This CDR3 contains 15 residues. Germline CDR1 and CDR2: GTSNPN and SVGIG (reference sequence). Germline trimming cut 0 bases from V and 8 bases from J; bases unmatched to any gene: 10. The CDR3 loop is CAWSVLGRDREGYTF. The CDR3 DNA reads TGTGCCTGGAGTGTACTAGGTCGGGACAGGGAGGGCTACACCTTC.

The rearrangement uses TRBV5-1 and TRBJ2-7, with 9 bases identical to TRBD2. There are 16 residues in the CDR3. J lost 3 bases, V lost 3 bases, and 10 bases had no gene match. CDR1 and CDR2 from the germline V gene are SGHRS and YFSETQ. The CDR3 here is CASSSAPRTSDYEQYF. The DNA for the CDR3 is TGCGCCAGCAGCTCCGCCCCCAGGACTAGCGACTACGAGCAGTACTTC.

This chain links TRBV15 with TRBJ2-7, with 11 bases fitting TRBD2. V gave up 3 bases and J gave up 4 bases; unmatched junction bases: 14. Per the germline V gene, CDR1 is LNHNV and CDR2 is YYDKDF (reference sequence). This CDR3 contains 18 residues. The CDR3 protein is CATSSYEVSGRAEYEQYF. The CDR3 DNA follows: TGTGCCACCAGCAGCTACGAAGTTAGCGGGAGGGCCGAGTACGAGCAGTACTTC.

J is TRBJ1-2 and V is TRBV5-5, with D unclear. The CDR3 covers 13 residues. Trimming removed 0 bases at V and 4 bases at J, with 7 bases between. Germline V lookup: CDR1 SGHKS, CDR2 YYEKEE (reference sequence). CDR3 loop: CASSLGSSYGYTF. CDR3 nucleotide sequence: TGTGCCAGCAGCTTGGGTTCTTCCTATGGCTACACCTTC.

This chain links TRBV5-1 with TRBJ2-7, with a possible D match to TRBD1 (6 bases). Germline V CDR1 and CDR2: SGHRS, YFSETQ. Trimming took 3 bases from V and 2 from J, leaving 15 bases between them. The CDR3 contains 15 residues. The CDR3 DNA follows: TGCGCCAGCAGCTCCGGGACACCGACTCCCTACGAGCAGTACTTC. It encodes CASSSGTPTPYEQYF.

The CDR3 coding sequence is TGTGCCAGCAGCTTGGCATCTCAGGGAAGAGAGACCCAGTACTTC. This sequence encodes CASSLASQGRETQYF. V usage is TRBV5-6 and J usage is TRBJ2-5, with TRBD1 as a possible D gene (5 bases). V was clipped by 0 bases and J by 4 bases, with 13 bases between them. Germline lookup yields CDR1 SGHDT and CDR2 YYEEEE. CDR3 length: 15 amino acids.

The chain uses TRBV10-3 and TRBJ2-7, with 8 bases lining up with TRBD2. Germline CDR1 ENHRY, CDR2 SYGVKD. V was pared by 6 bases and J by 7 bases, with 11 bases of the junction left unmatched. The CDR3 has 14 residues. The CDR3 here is CAISEAGALGEQYF. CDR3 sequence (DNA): TGTGCCATCAGCGAAGCGGGAGCCCTGGGGGAGCAGTACTTC.

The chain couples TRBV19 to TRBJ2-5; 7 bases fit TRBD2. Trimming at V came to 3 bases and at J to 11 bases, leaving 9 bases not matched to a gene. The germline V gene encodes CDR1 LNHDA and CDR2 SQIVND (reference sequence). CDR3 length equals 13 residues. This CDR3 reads CASSIAGGSGQYF. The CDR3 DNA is TGTGCCAGTAGTATCGCCGGCGGGAGCGGGCAGTACTTC. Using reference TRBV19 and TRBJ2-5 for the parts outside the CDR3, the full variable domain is DGGITQSPKYLFRKEGQNVTLSCEQNLNHDAMYWYRQDPGQGLRLIYYSQIVNDFQKGDIAEGYSVSREKKESFPLTVTSAQKNPTAFYLCASSIAGGSGQYFGPGTRLLVL.

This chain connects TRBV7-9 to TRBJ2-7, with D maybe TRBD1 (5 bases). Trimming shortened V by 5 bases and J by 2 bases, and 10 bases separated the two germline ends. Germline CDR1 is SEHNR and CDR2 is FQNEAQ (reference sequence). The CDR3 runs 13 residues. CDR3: CASSLTETYEQYF. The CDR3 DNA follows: TGTGCCAGCAGCCTGACAGAAACCTACGAGCAGTACTTC.

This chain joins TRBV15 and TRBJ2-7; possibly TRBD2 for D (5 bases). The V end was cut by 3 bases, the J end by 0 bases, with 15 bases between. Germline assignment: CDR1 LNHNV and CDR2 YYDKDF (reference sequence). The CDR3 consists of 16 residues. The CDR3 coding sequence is TGTGCCACCAGCAGTTCCGGGATCCCGAGCTCCTACGAGCAGTACTTC. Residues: CATSSSGIPSSYEQYF. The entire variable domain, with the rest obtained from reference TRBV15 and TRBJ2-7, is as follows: DAMVIQNPRYQVTQFGKPVTLSCSQTLNHNVMYWYQQKSSQAPKLLFHYYDKDFNNEADTPDNFQSRRPNTSFCFLDIRSPGLGDTAMYLCATSSSGIPSSYEQYFGPGTRLTVT.

CDR3: CASSLGQRTGELFF. The CDR3 region has the DNA TGTGCCAGCAGCTTAGGACAGAGGACCGGGGAGCTGTTTTTT. The V gene is TRBV11-2, the J gene TRBJ2-2; D perhaps matches TRBD1 (5 bases). In germline, CDR1 is SGHAT, CDR2 FQNNGV. The V and J ends lost 1 base and 5 bases respectively, with 8 bases between them. This CDR3 comprises 14 residues.

The CDR3 DNA sequence: TGTGCCAGCAGTTTAAGTAGCGGGAGCCCCTACGAGCAGTACTTC. Protein sequence: CASSLSSGSPYEQYF. The gene calls are TRBV27 and TRBJ2-7, with 9 nucleotides matching TRBD2. The CDR3 loop spans 15 amino acids. V dropped 2 bases and J dropped 2; count of bases not matched to a gene: 4. Germline values: CDR1 MNHEY, CDR2 SMNVEV (reference sequence).

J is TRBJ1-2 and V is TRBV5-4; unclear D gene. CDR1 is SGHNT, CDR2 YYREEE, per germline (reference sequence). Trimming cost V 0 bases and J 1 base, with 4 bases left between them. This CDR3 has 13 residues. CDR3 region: CASSLDSNYGYTF. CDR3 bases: TGTGCCAGCAGCTTGGACAGTAACTATGGCTACACCTTC.

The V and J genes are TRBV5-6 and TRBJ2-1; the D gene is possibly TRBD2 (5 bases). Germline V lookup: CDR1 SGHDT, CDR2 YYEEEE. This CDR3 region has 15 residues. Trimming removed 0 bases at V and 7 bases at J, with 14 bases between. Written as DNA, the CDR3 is TGTGCCAGCAGCTTGGGAGGGATAGTTTGGAATGAGCAGTTCTTC. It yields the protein CASSLGGIVWNEQFF.

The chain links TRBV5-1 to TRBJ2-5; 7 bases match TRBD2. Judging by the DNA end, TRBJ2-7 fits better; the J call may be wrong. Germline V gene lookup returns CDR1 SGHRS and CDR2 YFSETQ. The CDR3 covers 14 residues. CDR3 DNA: TGCGCCAGCAGCTTGGAGCGGGGCGCCTACGAGCAGTACTTC. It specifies CASSLERGAYEQYF.